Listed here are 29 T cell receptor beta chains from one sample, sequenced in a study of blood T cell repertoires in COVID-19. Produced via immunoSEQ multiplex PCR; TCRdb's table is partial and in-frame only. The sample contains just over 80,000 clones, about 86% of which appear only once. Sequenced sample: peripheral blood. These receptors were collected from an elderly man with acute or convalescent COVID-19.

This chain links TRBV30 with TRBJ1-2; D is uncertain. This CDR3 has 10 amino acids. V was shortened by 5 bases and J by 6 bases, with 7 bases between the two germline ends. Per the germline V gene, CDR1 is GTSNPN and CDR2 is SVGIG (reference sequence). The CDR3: CAWDGHGYTF. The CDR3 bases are TGTGCCTGGGACGGTCATGGCTACACCTTC.

The CDR3 spells CASSLGGQQETQYF. CDR3 DNA sequence: TGTGCCAGCAGTTTAGGGGGACAACAAGAGACCCAGTACTTC. The chain combines TRBV28 with TRBJ2-5; the D gene is possibly TRBD1 (6 bases). CDR3 length: 14 residues. V was pared by 2 bases and J by 2 bases, with 9 bases between. Germline V CDR1 and CDR2: MDHEN, SYDVKM.

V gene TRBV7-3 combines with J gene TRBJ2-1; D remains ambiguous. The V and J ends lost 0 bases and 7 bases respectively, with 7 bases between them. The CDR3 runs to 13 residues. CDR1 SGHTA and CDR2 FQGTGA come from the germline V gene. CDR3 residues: CASSLTLQNEQFF. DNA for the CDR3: TGTGCCAGCAGCTTAACGCTTCAGAATGAGCAGTTCTTC. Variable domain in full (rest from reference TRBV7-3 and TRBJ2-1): GAGVSQTPSNKVTEKGKYVELRCDPISGHTALYWYRQSLGQGPEFLIYFQGTGAADDSGLPNDRFFAVRPEGSVSTLKIQRTERGDSAVYLCASSLTLQNEQFFGPGTRLTVL.

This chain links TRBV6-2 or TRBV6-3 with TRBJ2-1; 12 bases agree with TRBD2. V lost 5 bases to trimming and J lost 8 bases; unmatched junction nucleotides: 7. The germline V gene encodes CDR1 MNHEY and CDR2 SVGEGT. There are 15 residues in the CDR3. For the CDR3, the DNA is TGTGCCAGCAGTCTCGGGACTAGCGGGCGGGATGAGCAGTTCTTC. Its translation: CASSLGTSGRDEQFF.

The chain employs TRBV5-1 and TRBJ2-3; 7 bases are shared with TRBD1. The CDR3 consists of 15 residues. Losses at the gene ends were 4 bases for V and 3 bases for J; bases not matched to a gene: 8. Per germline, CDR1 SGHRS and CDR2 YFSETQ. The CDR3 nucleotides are TGCGCCAGCAGCCCTGAACAGGGGAGAACAGATACGCAGTATTTT. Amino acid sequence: CASSPEQGRTDTQYF.

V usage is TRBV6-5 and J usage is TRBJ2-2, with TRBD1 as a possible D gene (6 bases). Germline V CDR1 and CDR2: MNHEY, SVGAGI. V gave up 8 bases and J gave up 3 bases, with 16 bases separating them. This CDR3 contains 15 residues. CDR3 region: CASGGRGLYTGELFF. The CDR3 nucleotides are TGTGCCAGCGGGGGCAGGGGTTTGTACACCGGGGAGCTGTTTTTT.

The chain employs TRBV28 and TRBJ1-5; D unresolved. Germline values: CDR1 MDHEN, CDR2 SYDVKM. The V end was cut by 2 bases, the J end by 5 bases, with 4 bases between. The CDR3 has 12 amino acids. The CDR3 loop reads CASSLTDQPQHF. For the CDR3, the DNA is TGTGCCAGCAGTTTAACGGATCAGCCCCAGCATTTT. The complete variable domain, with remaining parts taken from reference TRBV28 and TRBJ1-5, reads DVKVTQSSRYLVKRTGEKVFLECVQDMDHENMFWYRQDPGLGLRLIYFSYDVKMKEKGDIPEGYSVSREKKERFSLILESASTNQTSMYLCASSLTDQPQHFGDGTRLSIL.

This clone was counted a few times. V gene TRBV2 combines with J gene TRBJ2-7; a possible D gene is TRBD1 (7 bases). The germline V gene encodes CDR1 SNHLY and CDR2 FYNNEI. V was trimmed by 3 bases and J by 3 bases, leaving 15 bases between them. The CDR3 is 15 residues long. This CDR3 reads CASSELGGGYYEQYF. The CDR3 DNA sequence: TGTGCCAGCAGTGAGTTAGGAGGGGGCTACTACGAGCAGTACTTC. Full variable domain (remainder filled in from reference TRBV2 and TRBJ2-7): EPEVTQTPSHQVTQMGQEVILRCVPISNHLYFYWYRQILGQKVEFLVSFYNNEISEKSEIFDDQFSVERPDGSNFTLKIRSTKLEDSAMYFCASSELGGGYYEQYFGPGTRLTVT.

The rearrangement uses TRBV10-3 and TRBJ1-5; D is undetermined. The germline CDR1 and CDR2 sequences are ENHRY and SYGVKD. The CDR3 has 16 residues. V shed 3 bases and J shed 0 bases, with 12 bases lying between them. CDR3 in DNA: TGTGCCATCAGTGAACGGGGTGGGTATAGCAATCAGCCCCAGCATTTT. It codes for CAISERGGYSNQPQHF.

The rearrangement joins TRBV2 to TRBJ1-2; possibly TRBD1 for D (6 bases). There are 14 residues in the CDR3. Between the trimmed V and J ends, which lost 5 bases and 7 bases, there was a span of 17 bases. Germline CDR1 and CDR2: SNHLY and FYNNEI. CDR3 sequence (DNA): TGTGCCAGCAGTAAGGACAGTCTTATCCTTGGCTACACCTTC. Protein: CASSKDSLILGYTF.

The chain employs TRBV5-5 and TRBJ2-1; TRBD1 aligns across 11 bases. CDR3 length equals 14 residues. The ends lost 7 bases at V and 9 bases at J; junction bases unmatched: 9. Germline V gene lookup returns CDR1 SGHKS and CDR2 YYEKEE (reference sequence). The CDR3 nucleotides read TGTGCCAGCTTCCGGACAGGGGGCAAGTTTGAGCAGTTCTTC. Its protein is CASFRTGGKFEQFF. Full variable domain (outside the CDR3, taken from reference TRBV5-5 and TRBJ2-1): DAGVTQSPTHLIKTRGQQVTLRCSPISGHKSVSWYQQVLGQGPQFIFQYYEKEERGRGNFPDRFSARQFPNYSSELNVNALLLGDSALYLCASFRTGGKFEQFFGPGTRLTVL.

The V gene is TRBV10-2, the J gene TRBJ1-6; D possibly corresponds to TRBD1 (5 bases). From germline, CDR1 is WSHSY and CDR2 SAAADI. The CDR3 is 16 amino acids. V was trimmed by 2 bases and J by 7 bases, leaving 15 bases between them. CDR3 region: CASSEGPGTPNSPLHF. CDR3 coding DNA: TGCGCCAGCAGTGAGGGGCCGGGGACTCCGAATTCACCCCTCCACTTT.

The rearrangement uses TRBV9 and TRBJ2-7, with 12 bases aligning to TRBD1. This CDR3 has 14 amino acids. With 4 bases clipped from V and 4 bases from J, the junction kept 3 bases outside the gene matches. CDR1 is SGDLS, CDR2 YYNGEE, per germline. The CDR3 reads CASSKGQGAYEQYF. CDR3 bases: TGTGCCAGCAGCAAGGGACAGGGGGCGTACGAGCAGTACTTC.

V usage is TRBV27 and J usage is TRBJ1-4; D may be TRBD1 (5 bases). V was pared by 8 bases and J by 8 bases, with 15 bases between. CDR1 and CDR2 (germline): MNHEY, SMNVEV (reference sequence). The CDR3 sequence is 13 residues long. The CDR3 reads CASSPRGYEKLFF. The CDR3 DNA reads TGTGCCAGCTCTCCAAGGGGCTACGAAAAACTGTTTTTT.

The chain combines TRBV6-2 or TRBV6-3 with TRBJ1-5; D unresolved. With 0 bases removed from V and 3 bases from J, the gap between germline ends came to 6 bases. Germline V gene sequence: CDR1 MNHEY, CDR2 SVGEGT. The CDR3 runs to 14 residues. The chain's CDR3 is CASSYSSFNQPQHF. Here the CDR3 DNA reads TGTGCCAGCAGTTACTCGAGCTTCAATCAGCCCCAGCATTTT.

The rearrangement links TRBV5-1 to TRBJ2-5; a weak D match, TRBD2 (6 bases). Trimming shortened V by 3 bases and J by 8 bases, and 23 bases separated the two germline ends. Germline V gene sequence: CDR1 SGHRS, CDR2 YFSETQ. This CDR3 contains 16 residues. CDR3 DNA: TGCGCCAGCAGCTGGGATATAACTAGCCCTCTTTCAACCCAGTACTTC. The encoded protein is CASSWDITSPLSTQYF.

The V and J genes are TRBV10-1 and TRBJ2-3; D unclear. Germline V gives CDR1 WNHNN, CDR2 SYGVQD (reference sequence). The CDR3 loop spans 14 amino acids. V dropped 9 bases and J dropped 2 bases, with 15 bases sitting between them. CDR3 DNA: TGCGCCAGGCCGTCGAAGCCCAACACAGATACGCAGTATTTT. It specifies CARPSKPNTDTQYF.

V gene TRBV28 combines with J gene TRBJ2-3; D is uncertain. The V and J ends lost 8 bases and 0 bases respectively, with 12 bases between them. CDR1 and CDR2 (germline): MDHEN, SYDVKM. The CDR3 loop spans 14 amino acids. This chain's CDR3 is CASSRGPSTDTQYF. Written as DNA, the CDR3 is TGTGCCAGCTCTCGCGGCCCCAGCACAGATACGCAGTATTTT. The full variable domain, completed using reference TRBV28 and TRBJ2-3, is DVKVTQSSRYLVKRTGEKVFLECVQDMDHENMFWYRQDPGLGLRLIYFSYDVKMKEKGDIPEGYSVSREKKERFSLILESASTNQTSMYLCASSRGPSTDTQYFGPGTRLTVL.

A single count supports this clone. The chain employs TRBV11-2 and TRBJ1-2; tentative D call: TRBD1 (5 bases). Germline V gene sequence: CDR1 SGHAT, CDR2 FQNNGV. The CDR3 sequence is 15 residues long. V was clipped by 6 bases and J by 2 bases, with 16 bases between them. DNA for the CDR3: TGTGCCAGCAGGGCTCCGGGACTTCCAAACTATGGCTACACCTTC. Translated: CASRAPGLPNYGYTF. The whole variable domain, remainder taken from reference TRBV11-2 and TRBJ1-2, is EAGVAQSPRYKIIEKRQSVAFWCNPISGHATLYWYQQILGQGPKLLIQFQNNGVVDDSQLPKDRFSAERLKGVDSTLKIQPAKLEDSAVYLCASRAPGLPNYGYTFGSGTRLTVV.

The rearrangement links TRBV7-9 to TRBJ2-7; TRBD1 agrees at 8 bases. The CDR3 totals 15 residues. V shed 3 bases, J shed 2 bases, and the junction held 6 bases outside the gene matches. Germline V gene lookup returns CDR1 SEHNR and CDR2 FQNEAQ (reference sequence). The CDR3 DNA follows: TGTGCCAGCAGCTTGGGAACGACAGGGGCCTACGAGCAGTACTTC. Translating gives CASSLGTTGAYEQYF.

CDR3 DNA sequence: TGTGCCAGCAAAACAGGGGTGGTCACTGAAGCTTTCTTT. Its protein is CASKTGVVTEAFF. V usage is TRBV28 and J usage is TRBJ1-1; 7 nucleotides match TRBD1. J lost 4 bases, V lost 7 bases, and 6 bases had no gene match. This CDR3 has 13 residues. Germline V gene data show CDR1 as MDHEN and CDR2 as SYDVKM.

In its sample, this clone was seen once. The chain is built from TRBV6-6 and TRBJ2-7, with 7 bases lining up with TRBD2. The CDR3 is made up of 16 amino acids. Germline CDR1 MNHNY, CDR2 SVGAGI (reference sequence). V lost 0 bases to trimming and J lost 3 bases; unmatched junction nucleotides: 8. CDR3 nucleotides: TGTGCCAGCAGTTACTCCGGCGGGGGTGCACGCTACGAGCAGTACTTC. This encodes CASSYSGGGARYEQYF.

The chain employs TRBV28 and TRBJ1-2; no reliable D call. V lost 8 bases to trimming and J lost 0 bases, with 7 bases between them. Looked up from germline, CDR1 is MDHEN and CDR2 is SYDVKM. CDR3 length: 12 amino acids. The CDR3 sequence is CASRGANYGYTF. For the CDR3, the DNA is TGTGCCAGCCGGGGAGCTAACTATGGCTACACCTTC.

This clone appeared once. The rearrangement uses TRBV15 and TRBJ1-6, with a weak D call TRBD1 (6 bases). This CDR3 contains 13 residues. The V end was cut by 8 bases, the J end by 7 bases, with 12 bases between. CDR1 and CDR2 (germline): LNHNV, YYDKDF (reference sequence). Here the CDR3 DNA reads TGTGCCACCGGGGGGGCGAAAAATTCACCCCTCCACTTT. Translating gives CATGGAKNSPLHF.

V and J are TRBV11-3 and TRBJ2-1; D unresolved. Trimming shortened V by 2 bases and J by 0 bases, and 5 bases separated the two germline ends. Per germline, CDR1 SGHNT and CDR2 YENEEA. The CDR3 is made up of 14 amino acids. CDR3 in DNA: TGTGCCAGCAGCTTACCGGGCTCCTACAATGAGCAGTTCTTC. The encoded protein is CASSLPGSYNEQFF. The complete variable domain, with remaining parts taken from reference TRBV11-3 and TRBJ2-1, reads EAGVVQSPRYKIIEKKQPVAFWCNPISGHNTLYWYLQNLGQGPELLIRYENEEAVDDSQLPKDRFSAERLKGVDSTLKIQPAELGDSAVYLCASSLPGSYNEQFFGPGTRLTVL.

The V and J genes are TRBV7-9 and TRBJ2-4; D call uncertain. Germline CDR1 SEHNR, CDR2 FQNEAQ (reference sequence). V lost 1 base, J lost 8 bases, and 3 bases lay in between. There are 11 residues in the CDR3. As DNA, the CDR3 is TGTGCCAGCAGCTTAGTCGACATTCAGTACTTC. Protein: CASSLVDIQYF.

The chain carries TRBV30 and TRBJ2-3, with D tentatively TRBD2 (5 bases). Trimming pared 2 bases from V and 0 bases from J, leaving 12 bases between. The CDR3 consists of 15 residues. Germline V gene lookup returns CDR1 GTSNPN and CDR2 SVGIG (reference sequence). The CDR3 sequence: CAWSRQAASTDTQYF. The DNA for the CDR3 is TGTGCCTGGAGTAGACAAGCGGCTAGCACAGATACGCAGTATTTT.

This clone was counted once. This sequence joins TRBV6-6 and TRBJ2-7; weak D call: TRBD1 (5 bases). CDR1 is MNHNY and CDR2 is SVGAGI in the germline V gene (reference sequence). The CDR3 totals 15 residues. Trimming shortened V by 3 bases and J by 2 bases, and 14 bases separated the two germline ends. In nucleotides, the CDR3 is TGTGCCAGCAGTTATTGGGGCAGTGGAACCTACGAGCAGTACTTC. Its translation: CASSYWGSGTYEQYF.

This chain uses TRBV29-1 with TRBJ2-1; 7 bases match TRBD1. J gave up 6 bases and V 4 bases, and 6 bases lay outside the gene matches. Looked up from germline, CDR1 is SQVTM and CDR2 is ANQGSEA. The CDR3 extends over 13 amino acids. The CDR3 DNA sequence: TGCAGCGTTGGACAGGGCAGGGCCAATGAGCAGTTCTTC. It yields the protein CSVGQGRANEQFF.